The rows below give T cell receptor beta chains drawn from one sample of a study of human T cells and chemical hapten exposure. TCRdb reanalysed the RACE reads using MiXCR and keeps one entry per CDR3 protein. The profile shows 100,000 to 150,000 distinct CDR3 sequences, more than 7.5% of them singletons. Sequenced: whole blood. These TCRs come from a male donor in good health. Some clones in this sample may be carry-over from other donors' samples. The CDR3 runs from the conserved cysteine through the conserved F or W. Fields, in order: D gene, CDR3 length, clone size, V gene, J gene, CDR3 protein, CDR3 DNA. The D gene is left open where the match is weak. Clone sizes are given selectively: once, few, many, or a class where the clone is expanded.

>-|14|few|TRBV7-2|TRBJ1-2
CASSLAKVYYGYTF
TGTGCCAGCAGCTTAGCGAAAGTTTACTATGGCTACACCTTC
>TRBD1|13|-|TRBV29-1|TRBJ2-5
CSVETGELETQYF
TGCAGCGTCGAGACAGGGGAGTTAGAGACCCAGTACTTC
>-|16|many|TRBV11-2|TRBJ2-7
CASSLYPRGASYEQYF
TGTGCCAGCAGCTTATATCCCCGGGGGGCGTCCTACGAGCAGTACTTC
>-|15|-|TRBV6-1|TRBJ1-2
CASSEGMGHLYGYTF
TGTGCCAGCAGTGAAGGTATGGGACACCTCTATGGCTACACCTTC
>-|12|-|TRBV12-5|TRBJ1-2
CASGLGVDGYTF
TGTGCTAGTGGTTTAGGGGTGGATGGCTACACCTTC
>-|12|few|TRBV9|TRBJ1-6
CASSGGTPSLHF
TGTGCCAGCAGCGGAGGGACTCCTTCCCTCCACTTT
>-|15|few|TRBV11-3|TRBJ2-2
CASSASASRNGELFF
TGTGCCAGCAGCGCGTCGGCTAGTCGAAACGGGGAGCTGTTTTTT
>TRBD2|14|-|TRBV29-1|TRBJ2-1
CSGGGSGSGNEQFF
TGCAGCGGGGGGGGGAGCGGGAGTGGTAATGAGCAGTTCTTC
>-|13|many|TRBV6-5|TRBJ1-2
CASSPGQRYGYTF
TGTGCCAGCAGCCCTGGACAGCGCTATGGCTACACCTTC
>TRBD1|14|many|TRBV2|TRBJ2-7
CASSGDRASYEQYF
TGTGCCAGCAGTGGGGACAGGGCCTCCTACGAGCAGTACTTC